This T cell receptor beta chain stems from a study of blood T cell repertoires in COVID-19. At the level of the study: Acute and convalescent COVID-19 specimens originated in the United States, Italy and Spain. Sources were T cells, B-cell-depleted T cells, or PBMCs; the material itself was cDNA or gDNA.

The trim removed 8 bases at V and 7 bases at J, leaving 6 bases unmatched. This CDR3 has 12 residues. The germline gives CDR1 SGHVS, CDR2 FQNEAQ. Cohorts were determined from participant-reported clinical history. Source study methods: Nucleated cell counts were estimated from reference gene primer amplification. Libraries were prepared by immunoSEQ multiplex PCR; TCRdb keeps only in-frame clonotypes and omits some of them. V and J calls plus clone size are reproduced from that table; the DNA served to infer D and trimming. The sample carries fewer than 200,000 clones, roughly 90% recorded once. This clone was seen just once.

The sample consisted of PBMCs or T cells enriched from blood (not recorded which). V gene TRBV7-8 combines with J gene TRBJ1-2, with 8 positions matching TRBD1. This clonotype was obtained from a human donor with acute COVID-19. The donor label of this sample is uncertain. CDR3 sequence (DNA): TGTGCCAGCCGGACAGGGCTCAGTGGCTACACCTTC. This codes for CASRTGLSGYTF.